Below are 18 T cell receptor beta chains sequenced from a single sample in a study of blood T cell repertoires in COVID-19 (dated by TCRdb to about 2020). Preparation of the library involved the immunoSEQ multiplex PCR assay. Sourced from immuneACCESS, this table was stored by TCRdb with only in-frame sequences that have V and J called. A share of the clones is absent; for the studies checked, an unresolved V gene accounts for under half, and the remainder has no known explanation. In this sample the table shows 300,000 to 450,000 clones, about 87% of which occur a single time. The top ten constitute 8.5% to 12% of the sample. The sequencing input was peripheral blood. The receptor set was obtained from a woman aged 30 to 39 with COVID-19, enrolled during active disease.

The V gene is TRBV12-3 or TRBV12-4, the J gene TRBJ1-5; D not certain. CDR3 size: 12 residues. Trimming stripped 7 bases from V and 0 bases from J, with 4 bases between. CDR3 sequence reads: CASTYSNQPQHF. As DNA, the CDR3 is TGTGCCAGCACCTATAGCAATCAGCCCCAGCATTTT.

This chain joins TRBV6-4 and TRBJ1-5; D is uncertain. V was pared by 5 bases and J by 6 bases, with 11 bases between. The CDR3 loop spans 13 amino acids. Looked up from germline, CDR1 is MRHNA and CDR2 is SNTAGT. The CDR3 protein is CASSPESTQPQHF. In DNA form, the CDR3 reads TGTGCCAGCAGTCCTGAGAGTACTCAGCCCCAGCATTTT.

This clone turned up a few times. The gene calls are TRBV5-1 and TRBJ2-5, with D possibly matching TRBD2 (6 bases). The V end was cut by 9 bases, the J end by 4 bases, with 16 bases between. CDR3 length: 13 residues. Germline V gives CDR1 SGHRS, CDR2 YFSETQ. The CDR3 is CATGTSIGETQYF. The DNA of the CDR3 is TGCGCCACCGGGACTTCCATTGGAGAGACCCAGTACTTC.

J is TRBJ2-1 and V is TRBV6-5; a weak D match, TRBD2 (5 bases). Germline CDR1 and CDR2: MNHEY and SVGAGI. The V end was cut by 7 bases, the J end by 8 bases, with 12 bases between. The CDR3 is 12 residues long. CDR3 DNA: TGTGCCAGCAAAACTAGTTCCGATGAGCAGTTCTTC. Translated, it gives CASKTSSDEQFF.

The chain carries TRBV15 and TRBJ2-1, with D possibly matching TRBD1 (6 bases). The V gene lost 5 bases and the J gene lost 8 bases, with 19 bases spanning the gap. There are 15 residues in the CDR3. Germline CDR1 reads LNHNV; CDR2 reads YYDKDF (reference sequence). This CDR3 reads CATSRRTGTTDEQFF. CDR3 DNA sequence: TGTGCCACCAGCCGGCGAACCGGGACAACCGATGAGCAGTTCTTC. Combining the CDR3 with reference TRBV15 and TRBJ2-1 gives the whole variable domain DAMVIQNPRYQVTQFGKPVTLSCSQTLNHNVMYWYQQKSSQAPKLLFHYYDKDFNNEADTPDNFQSRRPNTSFCFLDIRSPGLGDTAMYLCATSRRTGTTDEQFFGPGTRLTVL.

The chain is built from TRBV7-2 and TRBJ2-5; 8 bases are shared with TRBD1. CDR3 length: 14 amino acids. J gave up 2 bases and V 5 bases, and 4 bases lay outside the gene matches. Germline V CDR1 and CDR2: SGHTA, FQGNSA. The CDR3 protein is CASSHDRGQETQYF. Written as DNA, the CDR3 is TGTGCCAGCAGCCACGACAGGGGACAAGAGACCCAGTACTTC.

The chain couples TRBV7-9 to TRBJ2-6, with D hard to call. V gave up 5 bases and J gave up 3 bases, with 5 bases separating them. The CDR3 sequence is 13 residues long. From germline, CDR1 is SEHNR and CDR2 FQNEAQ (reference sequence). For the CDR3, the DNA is TGTGCCAGCAGCGGGCGTGGGGCCAACGTCCTGACTTTC. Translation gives CASSGRGANVLTF. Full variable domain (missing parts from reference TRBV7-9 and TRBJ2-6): DTGVSQNPRHKITKRGQNVTFRCDPISEHNRLYWYRQTLGQGPEFLTYFQNEAQLEKSRLLSDRFSAERPKGSFSTLEIQRTEQGDSAMYLCASSGRGANVLTFGAGSRLTVL.

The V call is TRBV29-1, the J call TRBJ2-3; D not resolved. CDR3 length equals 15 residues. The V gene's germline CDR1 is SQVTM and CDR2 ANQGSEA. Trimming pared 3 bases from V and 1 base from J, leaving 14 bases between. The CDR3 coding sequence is TGCAGCGTTGACTTTTCGGGTCGCCGCACAGATACGCAGTATTTT. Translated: CSVDFSGRRTDTQYF.

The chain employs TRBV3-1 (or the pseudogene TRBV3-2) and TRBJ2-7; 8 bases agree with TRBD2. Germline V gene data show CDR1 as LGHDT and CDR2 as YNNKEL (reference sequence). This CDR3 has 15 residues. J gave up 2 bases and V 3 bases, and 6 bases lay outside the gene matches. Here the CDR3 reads CASSHLAGKPYEQYF. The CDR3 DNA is TGTGCCAGCAGCCACTTAGCGGGAAAGCCCTACGAGCAGTACTTC.

CDR3 loop: CASSRDRVVWETQYF. The CDR3, as DNA: TGTGCCAGCAGTCGGGACAGGGTCGTGTGGGAGACCCAGTACTTC. This chain links TRBV6-5 with TRBJ2-5; 9 bases align to TRBD1. Germline lookup yields CDR1 MNHEY and CDR2 SVGAGI. The CDR3 totals 15 residues. V dropped 5 bases and J dropped 5; count of bases not matched to a gene: 9.

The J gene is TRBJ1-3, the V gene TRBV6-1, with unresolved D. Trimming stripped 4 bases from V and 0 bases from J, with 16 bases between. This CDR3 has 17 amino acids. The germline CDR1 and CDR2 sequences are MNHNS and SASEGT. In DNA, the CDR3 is TGTGCCAGCAGTGTTTCAGGAGGCCTGAGCTCTGGAAACACCATATATTTT. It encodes CASSVSGGLSSGNTIYF.

The CDR3 sequence is CASSVVGGTTGELFF. The DNA for the CDR3 is TGTGCCAGCAGCGTAGTTGGAGGGACCACCGGGGAGCTGTTTTTT. V is TRBV9 and J is TRBJ2-2, with a possible D match to TRBD2 (6 bases). Between the trimmed V and J ends, which lost 0 bases and 4 bases, there was a span of 10 bases. Germline V gene lookup returns CDR1 SGDLS and CDR2 YYNGEE. This CDR3 has 15 residues.

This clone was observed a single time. The CDR3 DNA follows: TGTGCCAGCAGTTTACGAGACTCGGACGGACACTACGAGCAGTACTTC. This gives the protein CASSLRDSDGHYEQYF. The chain employs TRBV28 and TRBJ2-7, with TRBD1 as a possible D gene (5 bases). This CDR3 has 16 amino acids. Germline V CDR1 and CDR2: MDHEN, SYDVKM. Trimming pared 2 bases from V and 3 bases from J, leaving 17 bases between.

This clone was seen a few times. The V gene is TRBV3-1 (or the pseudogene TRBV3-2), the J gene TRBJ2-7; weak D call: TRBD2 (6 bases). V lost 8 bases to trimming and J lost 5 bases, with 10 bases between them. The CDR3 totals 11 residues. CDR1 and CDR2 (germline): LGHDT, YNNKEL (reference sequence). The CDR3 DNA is TGTGCCAGCGACCGCGGGGACGAGCAGTACTTC. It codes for CASDRGDEQYF.

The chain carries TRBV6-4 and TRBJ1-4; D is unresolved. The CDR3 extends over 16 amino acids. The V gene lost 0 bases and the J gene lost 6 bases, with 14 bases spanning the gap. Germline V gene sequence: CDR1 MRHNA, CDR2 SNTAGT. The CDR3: CASSDSPGRPDEKLFF. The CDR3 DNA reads TGTGCCAGCAGTGACTCCCCGGGAAGGCCCGATGAAAAACTGTTTTTT.

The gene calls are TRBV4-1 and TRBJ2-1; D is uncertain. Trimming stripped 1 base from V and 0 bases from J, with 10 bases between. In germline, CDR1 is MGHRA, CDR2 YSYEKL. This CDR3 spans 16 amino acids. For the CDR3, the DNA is TGCGCCAGCAGCCAAGCTGACCGGAGCTCCTACAATGAGCAGTTCTTC. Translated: CASSQADRSSYNEQFF.

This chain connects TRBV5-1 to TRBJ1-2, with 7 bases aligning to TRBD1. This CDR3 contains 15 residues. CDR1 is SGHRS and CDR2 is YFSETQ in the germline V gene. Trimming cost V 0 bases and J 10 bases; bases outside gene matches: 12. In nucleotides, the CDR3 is TGCGCCAGCAGCTTGGCCGACAGGGTGAATCGGAACTACACCTTC. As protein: CASSLADRVNRNYTF.

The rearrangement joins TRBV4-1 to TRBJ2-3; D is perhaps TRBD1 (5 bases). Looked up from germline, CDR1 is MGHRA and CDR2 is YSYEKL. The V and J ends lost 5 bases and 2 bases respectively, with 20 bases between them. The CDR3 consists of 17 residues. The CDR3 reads CASSLKGSRPNTDTQYF. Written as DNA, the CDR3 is TGCGCCAGCAGCTTAAAGGGGTCCCGGCCTAACACAGATACGCAGTATTTT.